This T cell receptor beta chain was captured in a study of control samples from healthy donors and cancer patients. The table came from immunoSEQ multiplex PCR; TCRdb's copy has only in-frame clones and leaves some out. Counted here are under 450,000 clones, around 90% occurring once; the ten biggest clones make up 5.5% to 8%. This CDR3 comprises 18 residues. V trimming: 7 bases; J trimming: 6 bases; junction bases outside the gene matches: 13. Germline CDR1 is LNHDA and CDR2 is SQIVND (reference sequence). Sequencing was done on a sample of PBMCs. The receptor was derived from a man aged 35 to 55 with head and neck cancer. The rearrangement uses TRBV19 and TRBJ2-2; 14 nucleotides line up with TRBD2. The CDR3 loop is CASTPSRLAGGQSGELFF. The DNA for the CDR3 is TGTGCCAGTACCCCATCCCGACTAGCGGGAGGGCAGTCCGGGGAGCTGTTTTTT.